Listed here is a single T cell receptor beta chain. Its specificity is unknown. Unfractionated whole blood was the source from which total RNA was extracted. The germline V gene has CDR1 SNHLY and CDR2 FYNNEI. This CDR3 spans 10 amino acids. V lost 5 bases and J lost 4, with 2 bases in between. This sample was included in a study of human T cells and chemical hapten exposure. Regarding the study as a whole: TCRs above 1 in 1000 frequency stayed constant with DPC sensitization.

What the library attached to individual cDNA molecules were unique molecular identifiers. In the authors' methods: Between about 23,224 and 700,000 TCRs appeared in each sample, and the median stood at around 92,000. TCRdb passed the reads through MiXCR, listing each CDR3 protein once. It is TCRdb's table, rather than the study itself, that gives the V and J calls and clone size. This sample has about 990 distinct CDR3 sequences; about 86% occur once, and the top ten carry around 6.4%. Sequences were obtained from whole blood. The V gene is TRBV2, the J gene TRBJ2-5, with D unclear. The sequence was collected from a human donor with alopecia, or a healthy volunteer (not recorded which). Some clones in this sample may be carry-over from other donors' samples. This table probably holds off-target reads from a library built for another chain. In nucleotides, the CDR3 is TGTGCCAGCAGTACAGAGACCCAGTACTTC. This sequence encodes CASSTETQYF. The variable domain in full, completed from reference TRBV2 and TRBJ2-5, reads EPEVTQTPSHQVTQMGQEVILRCVPISNHLYFYWYRQILGQKVEFLVSFYNNEISEKSEIFDDQFSVERPDGSNFTLKIRSTKLEDSAMYFCASSTETQYFGPGTRLLVL.